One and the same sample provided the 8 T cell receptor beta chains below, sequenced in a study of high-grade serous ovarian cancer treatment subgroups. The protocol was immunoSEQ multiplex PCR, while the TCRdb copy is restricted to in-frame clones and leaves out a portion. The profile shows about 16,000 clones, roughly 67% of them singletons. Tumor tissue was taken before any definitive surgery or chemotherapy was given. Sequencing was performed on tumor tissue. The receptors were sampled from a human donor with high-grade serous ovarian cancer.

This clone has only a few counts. The DNA for the CDR3 is TGTGCCAGTACCCCAAACGGGGGGATCACTGAAGCTTTCTTT. It translates to CASTPNGGITEAFF. J is TRBJ1-1 and V is TRBV19; D is possibly TRBD1 (5 bases). V shed 7 bases and J shed 4 bases, with 16 bases lying between them. The CDR3 consists of 14 residues. The V gene's germline CDR1 is LNHDA and CDR2 SQIVND (reference sequence).

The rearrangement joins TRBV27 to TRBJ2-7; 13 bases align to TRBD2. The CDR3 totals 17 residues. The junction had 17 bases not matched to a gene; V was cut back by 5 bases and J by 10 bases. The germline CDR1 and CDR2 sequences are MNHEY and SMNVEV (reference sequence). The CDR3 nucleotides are TGTGCCAGCAGTACAGGGACTAGCGGGACTTGGGGGAGGGGACAGTACTTC. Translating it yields CASSTGTSGTWGRGQYF.

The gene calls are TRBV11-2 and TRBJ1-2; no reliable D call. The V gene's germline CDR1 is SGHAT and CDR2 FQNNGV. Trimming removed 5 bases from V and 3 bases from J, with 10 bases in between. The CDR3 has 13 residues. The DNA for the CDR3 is TGTGCCAGCAGCAACCCTACCGACTATGGCTACACCTTC. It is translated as CASSNPTDYGYTF.

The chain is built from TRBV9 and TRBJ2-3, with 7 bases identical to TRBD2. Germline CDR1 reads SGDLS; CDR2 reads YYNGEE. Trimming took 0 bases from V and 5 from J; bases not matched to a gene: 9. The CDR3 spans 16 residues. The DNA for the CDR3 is TGTGCCAGCAGCGTAGTGATTGGCGGGGGAAGAGATACGCAGTATTTT. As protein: CASSVVIGGGRDTQYF.

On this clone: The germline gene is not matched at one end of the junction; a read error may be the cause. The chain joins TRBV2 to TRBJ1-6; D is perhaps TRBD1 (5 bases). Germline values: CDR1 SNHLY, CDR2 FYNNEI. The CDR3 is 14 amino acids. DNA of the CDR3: TGTGCCAGCCTCGGAGAGCAGGGCGCCTCACCCCCCCACTTT. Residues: CASLGEQGASPPHF.

The CDR3 DNA reads TGTGCCAGCAGCCCTCGACAGGGGGCGCGGGATACGCAGTATTTT. It is translated as CASSPRQGARDTQYF. The chain recombines TRBV9 with TRBJ2-3, with 10 bases lining up with TRBD1. Germline V gene lookup returns CDR1 SGDLS and CDR2 YYNGEE. The CDR3 runs 15 residues. V was clipped by 4 bases and J by 6 bases; unmatched bases: 8.

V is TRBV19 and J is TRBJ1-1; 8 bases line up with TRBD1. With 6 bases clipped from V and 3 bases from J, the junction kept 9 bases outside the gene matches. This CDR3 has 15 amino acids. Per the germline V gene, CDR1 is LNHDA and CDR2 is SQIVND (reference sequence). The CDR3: CASRTGEFGYTEAFF. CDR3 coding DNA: TGTGCCAGTAGGACAGGGGAATTTGGGTACACTGAAGCTTTCTTT.

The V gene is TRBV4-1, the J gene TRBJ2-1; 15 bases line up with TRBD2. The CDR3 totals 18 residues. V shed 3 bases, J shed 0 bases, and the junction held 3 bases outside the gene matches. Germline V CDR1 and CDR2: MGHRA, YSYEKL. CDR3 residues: CASSQGTSGGSSYNEQFF. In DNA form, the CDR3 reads TGCGCCAGCAGCCAGGGGACTAGCGGGGGGAGCTCCTACAATGAGCAGTTCTTC.